Below are 21 T cell receptor beta chains sequenced from a single sample in a study of blood T cells in healthy people across ages. Through a sample-barcoded 5' primer and a J-beta primer mix, a second PCR was run for roughly 7 to 11 cycles. MiXCR, run by TCRdb on the 5' RACE reads, gives a single entry per CDR3 protein. The sample holds some 1.5 million distinct CDR3 sequences, 28% seen once. Sequencing input: blood. These receptors all stem from a woman aged 25 to 45 in good health.

In its sample, this clonotype was seen many times. Since a much larger clone is just one base distant, this may be a read error. Here the CDR3 DNA reads TGCAGCGTTACTAAACAGGTTAGCTCCTACGAGCAGTACTTC. Protein sequence: CSVTKQVSSYEQYF. The V and J genes are TRBV29-1 and TRBJ2-7; D might be TRBD1 (5 bases). The germline V and J ends were trimmed by 5 bases and 0 bases, with 14 bases remaining between them. This CDR3 has 14 amino acids. The germline V gene has CDR1 SQVTM and CDR2 ANQGSEA.

The chain couples TRBV12-3 or TRBV12-4 to TRBJ1-2; 7 bases fit TRBD1. This CDR3 is 13 amino acids long. J lost 4 bases, V lost 6 bases, and 5 bases had no gene match. The CDR3 DNA sequence: TGTGCCAGCAGGGATGGGACAGCCTATGGCTACACCTTC. Translating it yields CASRDGTAYGYTF.

As concerns this clonotype: The junction differs from germline at one of its ends, possibly a read error. The chain carries TRBV6-1 and TRBJ2-6; no firm D call. In germline, CDR1 is MNHNS, CDR2 SASEGT. The CDR3 is 20 residues long. CDR3 sequence reads: CASSDFGPRSPFSGANVLTF. The DNA of the CDR3 is TGTGCCAGTAGTGATTTCGGGCCGAGGTCCCCCTTCTCTGGGGCCAACGTCCTGACTTTC.

This chain links TRBV5-1 with TRBJ2-5; D is undetermined. The V end lost 4 bases, the J end lost 1 base, and 8 bases lay between the germline ends. The CDR3 is 13 amino acids. The germline CDR1 and CDR2 sequences are SGHRS and YFSETQ. The CDR3, as DNA: TGCGCCAGCAGCAGGGCCCCCCAAGAGACCCAGTACTTC. Encoded protein: CASSRAPQETQYF. Together with reference TRBV5-1 and TRBJ2-5, the CDR3 gives the full variable domain: KAGVTQTPRYLIKTRGQQVTLSCSPISGHRSVSWYQQTPGQGLQFLFEYFSETQRNKGNFPGRFSGRQFSNSRSEMNVSTLELGDSALYLCASSRAPQETQYFGPGTRLLVL.

This clonotype was observed many times. The chain recombines TRBV27 with TRBJ2-7, with D unresolved. The germline CDR1 and CDR2 sequences are MNHEY and SMNVEV (reference sequence). The CDR3 length is 16 residues. Trimming took off 0 bases at V and 0 bases at J, with 12 bases between the two ends. In DNA form, the CDR3 reads TGTGCCAGCAGTTTATCGCTAGGCTCTAGCTCCTACGAGCAGTACTTC. This gives the protein CASSLSLGSSSYEQYF.

In this sample, this clonotype turned up a few times. The V gene is TRBV5-1, the J gene TRBJ2-5; D may be TRBD1 (5 bases). The CDR3 is 14 residues long. Germline CDR1 is SGHRS and CDR2 is YFSETQ. Trimming removed 5 bases at V and 6 bases at J, with 17 bases between. DNA of the CDR3: TGCGCCAGCAGGGCGGAGTGGGGCACGCAGACCCAGTACTTC. Translation: CASRAEWGTQTQYF. The full variable domain, with the rest looked up from reference TRBV5-1 and TRBJ2-5, is KAGVTQTPRYLIKTRGQQVTLSCSPISGHRSVSWYQQTPGQGLQFLFEYFSETQRNKGNFPGRFSGRQFSNSRSEMNVSTLELGDSALYLCASRAEWGTQTQYFGPGTRLLVL.

This clonotype was seen only a few times. The chain couples TRBV2 to TRBJ2-1; D possibly corresponds to TRBD2 (8 bases). The CDR3 extends over 12 amino acids. CDR1 is SNHLY, CDR2 FYNNEI, per germline. V lost 6 bases, J lost 15 bases, and 18 bases lay in between. The CDR3 nucleotides read TGTGCCAGCAGAGGGGACAGCGGGAGATGGTTCTTC. It codes for CASRGDSGRWFF.

The chain carries TRBV5-1 and TRBJ2-3; TRBD1 agrees at 10 bases. The CDR3 is made up of 15 amino acids. The ends lost 4 bases at V and 4 bases at J; junction bases unmatched: 6. Per germline, CDR1 SGHRS and CDR2 YFSETQ. The CDR3 reads CASSTTGQGSDTQYF. In DNA, the CDR3 is TGCGCCAGCAGCACGACGGGACAGGGGTCAGATACGCAGTATTTT.

In this sample, this clonotype turned up a few times. The rearrangement joins TRBV28 to TRBJ2-1, with TRBD1 identical over 8 bases. CDR1 and CDR2 (germline): MDHEN, SYDVKM. This CDR3 is built from 14 residues. V lost 11 bases and J lost 2; bases outside the gene matches: 8. CDR3 coding DNA: TGTGCCGCCAGGTCAGGGGGCACCTACAATGAGCAGTTCTTC. Translated, it gives CAARSGGTYNEQFF.

This clonotype was counted a few times. V usage is TRBV12-3 or TRBV12-4 and J usage is TRBJ2-3; tentatively, D is TRBD2 (6 bases). V lost 8 bases and J 7 bases, leaving 25 bases between the germline ends. The CDR3 has 16 residues. CDR3 nucleotide sequence: TGTGCCAGCCGACCTAGTGGGCGGGGCTCCGGGTATACGCAGTATTTT. Its protein product is CASRPSGRGSGYTQYF.

This clonotype occurred once. The conserved closing phenylalanine or tryptophan is absent in this CDR3, likely reflecting a read error. The chain is built from TRBV18 and TRBJ2-5; possible D gene TRBD2, 5 bases. The CDR3 length is 13 residues. Trimming shortened V by 3 bases and J by 4 bases, and 9 bases separated the two germline ends. Germline V lookup: CDR1 KGHSH, CDR2 LQKENI. CDR3 loop: CASSPVRAETQYC. CDR3 DNA sequence: TGTGCCAGCTCACCTGTGCGGGCAGAGACCCAGTACTGC.

In this sample, this clonotype turned up a few times. A read error is possible here, since a much larger clone lies one base away. V gene TRBV10-3 combines with J gene TRBJ1-2; perhaps TRBD1 as D (5 bases). Trimming took 10 bases from V and 4 from J, leaving 19 bases between them. The CDR3 runs 14 residues. Germline CDR1 ENHRY, CDR2 SYGVKD. CDR3 in DNA: TGTGCCACCAGGGACGTACAGAAGAGCTATGGCTACACCTTC. It codes for CATRDVQKSYGYTF.

Points on this clonotype: The CDR3 does not end in the conserved phenylalanine or tryptophan, so this is likely a read error. This chain uses TRBV29-1 with TRBJ1-5; D not resolved. Per the germline V gene, CDR1 is SQVTM and CDR2 is ANQGSEA. CDR3 length: 14 residues. Deletions cut 0 bases from V and 2 bases from J, with 8 bases between. The CDR3 DNA sequence: TGCAGCGTTGAAGATCCGGGCCGCAATCAGCCCCAGCATTCT. It translates to CSVEDPGRNQPQHS.

This clonotype appeared once. V and J are TRBV18 and TRBJ1-4; a weak D match, TRBD1 (5 bases). The germline V gene encodes CDR1 KGHSH and CDR2 LQKENI. This CDR3 is 15 amino acids long. Trimming took off 3 bases at V and 7 bases at J, with 15 bases between the two ends. Here the CDR3 DNA reads TGTGCCAGCTCACCGACCCGGCAGGGAGGTGAAAAACTGTTTTTT. Translated, it gives CASSPTRQGGEKLFF.

The chain joins TRBV3-1 to TRBJ2-7; no reliable D call. The V end was cut by 2 bases, the J end by 3 bases, with 14 bases between. The CDR3 spans 15 residues. The germline CDR1 and CDR2 sequences are LGHDT and YNNKEL (reference sequence). The CDR3 DNA follows: TGTGCCAGCAGCCAAACCCCGGACGGTTACTACGAGCAGTACTTC. Translation: CASSQTPDGYYEQYF.

This clonotype was seen a handful of times. V usage is TRBV6-5 and J usage is TRBJ2-3; D gene uncertain. Per the germline V gene, CDR1 is MNHEY and CDR2 is SVGAGI. The CDR3 totals 13 residues. V lost 0 bases to trimming and J lost 4 bases, with 5 bases between them. CDR3 region: CASSYSIADTQYF. The CDR3 DNA reads TGTGCCAGCAGTTACTCGATTGCAGATACGCAGTATTTT.

This clonotype was seen a handful of times. CDR3: CSAYRDNSGNTIYF. CDR3 sequence (DNA): TGCAGCGCCTACCGGGACAACTCTGGAAACACCATATATTTT. The chain is built from TRBV29-1 and TRBJ1-3; maybe TRBD1 (6 bases). V gave up 7 bases and J gave up 0 bases, with 13 bases separating them. The CDR3 runs to 14 residues. Germline V gene sequence: CDR1 SQVTM, CDR2 ANQGSEA. The full variable domain, with the rest looked up from reference TRBV29-1 and TRBJ1-3, is SAVISQKPSRDICQRGTSLTIQCQVDSQVTMMFWYRQQPGQSLTLIATANQGSEATYESGFVIDKFPISRPNLTFSTLTVSNMSPEDSSIYLCSAYRDNSGNTIYFGEGSWLTVV.

This clonotype showed up many times. This chain uses TRBV7-6 with TRBJ1-2, with 7 positions matching TRBD1. Germline lookup yields CDR1 SGHVS and CDR2 FNYEAQ. This CDR3 region has 13 residues. The J segment lost 6 bases and the V segment lost 5 bases, leaving 6 bases of the junction unmatched. CDR3 nucleotides: TGTGCCAGCAGCGCCAGGGGGACCGATGGCTACACCTTC. Encoded protein: CASSARGTDGYTF.

The sample holds a few counts of this clonotype. The chain is built from TRBV25-1 and TRBJ2-7; perhaps TRBD1 as D (5 bases). The CDR3 consists of 15 residues. Trimming shortened V by 6 bases and J by 0 bases, and 15 bases separated the two germline ends. The germline CDR1 and CDR2 sequences are MGHDK and SYGVNS. CDR3 coding DNA: TGTGCCAGCAGGGGCTCAGGGCTCTCCTCCTACGAGCAGTACTTC. This sequence encodes CASRGSGLSSYEQYF.

The genes are TRBV7-8 and TRBJ2-2; D is undetermined. CDR3 length equals 17 residues. CDR1 is SGHVS and CDR2 is FQNEAQ in the germline V gene. V lost 5 bases to trimming and J lost 4 bases, with 20 bases between them. The CDR3 region has the DNA TGTGCCAGCAGCAGAACAGAACTACTAATGAGCACCGGGGAGCTGTTTTTT. Residues: CASSRTELLMSTGELFF.

As regards this clonotype: Germline and junction disagree at one end, which may indicate a read error. This chain joins TRBV7-2 and TRBJ2-1; D is unclear. The CDR3 sequence is 15 residues long. The germline V gene has CDR1 SGHTA and CDR2 FQGNSA. The CDR3 bases are TGTGCCGGCAGTCTGAGTGATAGCTCCTACAATGAGCAGTTCTTC. It yields the protein CAGSLSDSSYNEQFF.